The 20 T cell receptor beta chains given below trace back to one sample, sequenced in a study of T cells in Graves' hyperthyroidism and ophthalmopathy. There were TCR beta CDR3 regions amplified from RNA transcripts. Using the HTBI primer set, a first-round RT-PCR was run on the TCR CDR3. TCRdb recomputed calls from the multiplex PCR reads with MiXCR, one row per CDR3 protein. The sample has about 500,000 distinct CDR3 sequences; 16% are singletons. The source material was blood. All receptors come from a woman aged 25 to 39 with Graves' ophthalmopathy.

V gene TRBV7-2 combines with J gene TRBJ2-1; 12 nucleotides align to TRBD2. CDR1 is SGHTA and CDR2 is FQGNSA in the germline V gene. This CDR3 contains 16 residues. After removal of 3 bases from V and 5 bases from J, the junction contained 5 bases not matched to a gene. The DNA for the CDR3 is TGTGCCAGCAGCTTGCTGGGACTAGCGGGTAACAATGAGCAGTTCTTC. Protein: CASSLLGLAGNNEQFF.

The chain has TRBV15 and TRBJ2-3; D may be TRBD2 (5 bases). The CDR3 is made up of 15 amino acids. Germline CDR1 LNHNV, CDR2 YYDKDF (reference sequence). The V gene lost 3 bases and the J gene lost 0 bases, with 10 bases spanning the gap. The CDR3 protein is CATSRRRTSTDTQYF. In DNA, the CDR3 is TGTGCCACCAGCAGGAGGCGGACTAGCACAGATACGCAGTATTTT. Combining the CDR3 with reference TRBV15 and TRBJ2-3 gives the whole variable domain DAMVIQNPRYQVTQFGKPVTLSCSQTLNHNVMYWYQQKSSQAPKLLFHYYDKDFNNEADTPDNFQSRRPNTSFCFLDIRSPGLGDTAMYLCATSRRRTSTDTQYFGPGTRLTVL.

The chain combines TRBV12-3 or TRBV12-4 with TRBJ1-1, with unresolved D. The CDR3 extends over 13 amino acids. V was shortened by 2 bases and J by 11 bases, with 15 bases between the two germline ends. CDR3 sequence: CASSLMVTSDAFF. In nucleotides, the CDR3 is TGTGCCAGCAGTTTAATGGTCACGTCGGACGCTTTCTTT.

This chain connects TRBV4-2 to TRBJ2-1, with 8 bases identical to TRBD2. CDR1 LGHNA and CDR2 YNFKEQ come from the germline V gene. J lost 7 bases, V lost 0 bases, and 8 bases had no gene match. The CDR3 loop spans 16 amino acids. The CDR3 coding sequence is TGTGCCAGCAGCCAAGAAAGAGCGGGAGTCGGGAATGAGCAGTTCTTC. As protein: CASSQERAGVGNEQFF.

The J gene is TRBJ1-5, the V gene TRBV28; D remains unclear. The ends were cut back, 10 bases at V and 4 bases at J, with 17 bases in the middle. CDR3 size: 14 residues. Germline values: CDR1 MDHEN, CDR2 SYDVKM. CDR3: CAIQRLNRNQPQHF. The CDR3 DNA is TGTGCCATTCAAAGGTTAAATCGGAATCAGCCCCAGCATTTT. Variable domain in full (rest from reference TRBV28 and TRBJ1-5): DVKVTQSSRYLVKRTGEKVFLECVQDMDHENMFWYRQDPGLGLRLIYFSYDVKMKEKGDIPEGYSVSREKKERFSLILESASTNQTSMYLCAIQRLNRNQPQHFGDGTRLSIL.

The DNA of the CDR3 is TGCGCCAGCAGTGAGTTCGGACAGGCCTACGAGCAGTACTTC. Encoded protein: CASSEFGQAYEQYF. The J gene is TRBJ2-7, the V gene TRBV10-2, with TRBD1 matching 7 bases. V shed 1 base, J shed 2 bases, and the junction held 2 bases outside the gene matches. This CDR3 comprises 14 residues. Germline CDR1 is WSHSY and CDR2 is SAAADI.

Comment on this clonotype: A much larger clonotype is one base distant, so this may be a read error. V usage is TRBV7-2 and J usage is TRBJ1-5; perhaps TRBD1 as D (5 bases). This CDR3 has 15 residues. The germline CDR1 and CDR2 sequences are SGHTA and FQGNSA. The CDR3 nucleotides are TGTGCCAGCAGCTTCTCCGGAGGGGCAGGTCAGCCCCAGCGTTTT. Its translation: CASSFSGGAGQPQRF.

This clonotype showed up just a few times. This chain uses TRBV18 with TRBJ1-3, with 9 bases lining up with TRBD1. The CDR3 runs 17 residues. Looked up from germline, CDR1 is KGHSH and CDR2 is LQKENI. J lost 4 bases, V lost 6 bases, and 13 bases had no gene match. The DNA of the CDR3 is TGTGCCAGCTCGAGCTACCCGGGACAGGGAGTCGGAAACACCATATATTTT. It is translated as CASSSYPGQGVGNTIYF.

This clonotype was counted between two and nine times. The V and J genes are TRBV10-2 and TRBJ2-1; 10 positions agree with TRBD2. The germline CDR1 and CDR2 sequences are WSHSY and SAAADI. The CDR3 contains 15 residues. V lost 4 bases to trimming and J lost 8 bases; unmatched junction nucleotides: 8. CDR3 protein: CASSAASGSFYEQFF. In DNA form, the CDR3 reads TGCGCCAGCAGTGCGGCTAGCGGGAGTTTCTATGAGCAGTTCTTC.

This clonotype was recorded at least ten times. J is TRBJ2-7 and V is TRBV7-9; TRBD2 might be the D (5 bases). Germline V lookup: CDR1 SEHNR, CDR2 FQNEAQ (reference sequence). Trimming removed 5 bases at V and 2 bases at J, with 10 bases between. CDR3 length: 13 amino acids. CDR3 bases: TGTGCCAGCAGCCCACCGGGGACCTACGAGCAGTACTTC. Its translation is CASSPPGTYEQYF.

This clonotype was seen repeatedly, ten times or more. The J gene is TRBJ2-1, the V gene TRBV2; weak D call: TRBD1 (5 bases). Trimming took off 3 bases at V and 5 bases at J, with 14 bases between the two ends. CDR1 is SNHLY and CDR2 is FYNNEI in the germline V gene. This CDR3 is 15 amino acids long. The CDR3, as DNA: TGTGCCAGCAGTGACAGGGCAGGGAAGAACAATGAGCAGTTCTTC. Amino acids: CASSDRAGKNNEQFF.

This clonotype came up many times. This chain uses TRBV9 with TRBJ1-1; TRBD1 aligns across 7 bases. Germline V gene sequence: CDR1 SGDLS, CDR2 YYNGEE. CDR3 size: 16 residues. V lost 3 bases to trimming and J lost 3 bases; unmatched junction nucleotides: 11. CDR3 DNA: TGTGCCAGCAGCGCCGCCGTTCGGGGGACAGACACTGAAGCTTTCTTT. This encodes CASSAAVRGTDTEAFF.

V usage is TRBV9 and J usage is TRBJ2-1; 8 nucleotides line up with TRBD2. V shed 4 bases and J 2 bases; nucleotides not matched to a gene: 8. The CDR3 has 16 amino acids. The germline gives CDR1 SGDLS, CDR2 YYNGEE. In DNA form, the CDR3 reads TGTGCCAGCAGCCCCCGGACGGGACTAGCCTACAATGAGCAGTTCTTC. It translates to CASSPRTGLAYNEQFF. The variable domain in full, with the rest retrieved from reference TRBV9 and TRBJ2-1, is DSGVTQTPKHLITATGQRVTLRCSPRSGDLSVYWYQQSLDQGLQFLIQYYNGEERAKGNILERFSAQQFPDLHSELNLSSLELGDSALYFCASSPRTGLAYNEQFFGPGTRLTVL.

V gene TRBV27 combines with J gene TRBJ2-1; 11 nucleotides line up with TRBD1. This CDR3 comprises 17 residues. Trimming cost V 2 bases and J 0 bases; bases outside gene matches: 3. Germline values: CDR1 MNHEY, CDR2 SMNVEV (reference sequence). CDR3 sequence (DNA): TGTGCCAGCAGTTTAAAAGGGACAGGGGGCTCCTACAATGAGCAGTTCTTC. Its translation: CASSLKGTGGSYNEQFF.

This clonotype has more than one count but fewer than ten. The chain has TRBV7-3 and TRBJ2-1; 8 bases map to TRBD1. The J segment lost 9 bases and the V segment lost 1 base, leaving 2 bases of the junction unmatched. Germline lookup yields CDR1 SGHTA and CDR2 FQGTGA. The CDR3 extends over 13 amino acids. For the CDR3, the DNA is TGTGCCAGCAGCTTAATACAGGGGGGTGAGCAGTTCTTC. Its translation: CASSLIQGGEQFF.

This clonotype came up many times. V is TRBV28 and J is TRBJ2-4, with D unclear. The CDR3 contains 11 residues. Germline V lookup: CDR1 MDHEN, CDR2 SYDVKM. V was shortened by 10 bases and J by 8 bases, with 12 bases between the two germline ends. CDR3 sequence reads: CATTTGHIQYF. CDR3 in DNA: TGTGCCACCACGACCGGGCACATTCAGTACTTC.

The chain joins TRBV9 to TRBJ2-3; the match to TRBD2 covers 15 bases. This CDR3 is 20 amino acids long. V dropped 3 bases and J dropped 0; count of bases not matched to a gene: 11. Germline V CDR1 and CDR2: SGDLS, YYNGEE. The chain's CDR3 is CASSADPGTSGRTSTDTQYF. CDR3 in DNA: TGTGCCAGCAGCGCGGACCCCGGGACTAGCGGGAGGACGAGCACAGATACGCAGTATTTT.

There are a few counts of this clonotype. The V and J genes are TRBV7-2 and TRBJ1-3; D gene uncertain. Germline CDR1 is SGHTA and CDR2 is FQGNSA. The V end lost 1 base, the J end lost 2 bases, and 12 bases lay between the germline ends. The CDR3 is 16 residues long. As DNA, the CDR3 is TGTGCCAGCAGCTTAGTTGCGGGGTCTCCTGGAAACACCATATATTTT. Amino acids: CASSLVAGSPGNTIYF. Complete variable domain (other parts from reference TRBV7-2 and TRBJ1-3): GAGVSQSPSNKVTEKGKDVELRCDPISGHTALYWYRQSLGQGLEFLIYFQGNSAPDKSGLPSDRFSAERTGGSVSTLTIQRTQQEDSAVYLCASSLVAGSPGNTIYFGEGSWLTVV.

This rearrangement joins TRBV29-1 to TRBJ2-2; D not certain. V lost 5 bases to trimming and J lost 7 bases, with 5 bases between them. The CDR3 has 10 residues. Looked up from germline, CDR1 is SQVTM and CDR2 is ANQGSEA. CDR3 nucleotide sequence: TGCAGCGTTTCCGACGGGGAGCTGTTTTTT. Translated, it gives CSVSDGELFF.

This clonotype was seen many times. The J gene is TRBJ2-3, the V gene TRBV7-3; no definite D call. The CDR3 spans 15 residues. CDR1 SGHTA and CDR2 FQGTGA come from the germline V gene. V was cut by 0 bases and J by 5 bases, with 12 bases left in between. The CDR3 DNA reads as TGTGCCAGCAGCTTAACTTCACGCTACGGAGATACGCAGTATTTT. The encoded protein is CASSLTSRYGDTQYF.